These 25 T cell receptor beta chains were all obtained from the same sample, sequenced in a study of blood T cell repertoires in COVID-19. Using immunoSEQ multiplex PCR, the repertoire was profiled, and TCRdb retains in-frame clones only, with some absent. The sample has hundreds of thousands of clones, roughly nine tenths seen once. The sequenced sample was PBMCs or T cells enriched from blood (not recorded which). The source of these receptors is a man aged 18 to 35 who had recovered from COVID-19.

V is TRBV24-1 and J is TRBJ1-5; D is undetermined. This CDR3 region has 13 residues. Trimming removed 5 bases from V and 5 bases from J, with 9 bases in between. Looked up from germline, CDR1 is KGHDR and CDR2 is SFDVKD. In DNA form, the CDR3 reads TGTGCCACCAGTGGAGGGATCTATCAGCCCCAGCATTTT. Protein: CATSGGIYQPQHF.

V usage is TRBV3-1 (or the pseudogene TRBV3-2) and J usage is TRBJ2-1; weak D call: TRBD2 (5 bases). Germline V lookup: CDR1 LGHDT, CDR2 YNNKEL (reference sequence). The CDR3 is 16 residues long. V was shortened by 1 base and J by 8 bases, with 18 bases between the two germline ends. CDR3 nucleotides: TGTGCCAGCAGCCAAGGGGTAACTGGGAGCGGCCATGAGCAGTTCTTC. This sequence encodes CASSQGVTGSGHEQFF.

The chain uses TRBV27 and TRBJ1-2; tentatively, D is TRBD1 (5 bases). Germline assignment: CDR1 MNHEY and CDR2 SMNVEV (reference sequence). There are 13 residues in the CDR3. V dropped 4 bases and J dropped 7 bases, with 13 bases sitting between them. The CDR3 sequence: CASSWGGSAGYTF. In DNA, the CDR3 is TGTGCCAGCAGTTGGGGGGGGTCGGCTGGCTACACCTTC.

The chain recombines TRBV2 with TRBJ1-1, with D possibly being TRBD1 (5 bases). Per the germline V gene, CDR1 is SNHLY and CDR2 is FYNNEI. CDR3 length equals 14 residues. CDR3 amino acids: CAYRARERNTEAFF. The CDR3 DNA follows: TGTGCTTACCGAGCCAGGGAAAGGAACACTGAAGCTTTCTTT. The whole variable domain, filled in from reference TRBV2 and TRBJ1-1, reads EPEVTQTPSHQVTQMGQEVILRCVPISNHLYFYWYRQILGQKVEFLVSFYNNEISEKSEIFDDQFSVERPDGSNFTLKIRSTKLEDSAMYFCAYRARERNTEAFFGQGTRLTVV.

The CDR3 loop is CASGLPRNYGYTF. The CDR3 DNA sequence: TGTGCCAGCGGCTTACCGCGGAACTATGGCTACACCTTC. The V call is TRBV27, the J call TRBJ1-2; no clear D. The V gene lost 8 bases and the J gene lost 2 bases, with 12 bases spanning the gap. Germline V gives CDR1 MNHEY, CDR2 SMNVEV (reference sequence). The CDR3 runs to 13 residues.

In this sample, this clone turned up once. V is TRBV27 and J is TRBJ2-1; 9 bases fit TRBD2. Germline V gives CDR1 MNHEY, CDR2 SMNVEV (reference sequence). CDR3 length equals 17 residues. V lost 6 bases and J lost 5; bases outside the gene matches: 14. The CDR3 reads CASRTGGREGIHNEQFF. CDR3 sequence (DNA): TGTGCCAGCAGGACCGGTGGGCGGGAGGGCATTCACAATGAGCAGTTCTTC.

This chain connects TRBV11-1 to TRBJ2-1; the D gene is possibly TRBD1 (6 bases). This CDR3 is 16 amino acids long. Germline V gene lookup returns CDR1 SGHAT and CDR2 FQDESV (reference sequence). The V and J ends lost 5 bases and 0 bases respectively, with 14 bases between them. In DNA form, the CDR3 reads TGTGCCAGCAGCCGTTTTCCGGACAGCTCCTACAATGAGCAGTTCTTC. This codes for CASSRFPDSSYNEQFF.

The CDR3 region is CASSGRTSGNANTGELFF. CDR3 nucleotides: TGTGCCAGCAGCGGGAGGACTAGCGGAAATGCGAACACCGGGGAGCTGTTTTTT. J is TRBJ2-2 and V is TRBV7-6, with 10 bases lining up with TRBD2. This CDR3 region has 18 residues. Trimming removed 5 bases from V and 0 bases from J; junction bases left unmatched: 9. Germline CDR1 reads SGHVS; CDR2 reads FNYEAQ.

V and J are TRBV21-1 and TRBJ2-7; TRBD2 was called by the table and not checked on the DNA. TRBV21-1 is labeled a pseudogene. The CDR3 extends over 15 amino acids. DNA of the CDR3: TGTGCCAGCAGCAAAAATGCGGCCAGCTCCTACGAGCAGTACTTC. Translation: CASSKNAASSYEQYF.

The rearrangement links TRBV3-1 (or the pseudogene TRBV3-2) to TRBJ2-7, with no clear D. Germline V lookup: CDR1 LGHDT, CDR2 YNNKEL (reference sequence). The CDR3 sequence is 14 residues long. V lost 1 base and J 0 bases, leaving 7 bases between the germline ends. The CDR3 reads CASSQVASSYEQYF. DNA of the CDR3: TGTGCCAGCAGCCAAGTGGCCAGCTCCTACGAGCAGTACTTC.

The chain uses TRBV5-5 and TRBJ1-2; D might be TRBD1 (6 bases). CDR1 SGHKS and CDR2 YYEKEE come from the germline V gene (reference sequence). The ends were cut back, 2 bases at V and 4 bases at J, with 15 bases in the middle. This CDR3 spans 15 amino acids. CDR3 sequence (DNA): TGTGCCAGCAGCTTAGGCAGGGGAACATTCTATGGCTACACCTTC. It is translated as CASSLGRGTFYGYTF.

CDR3 sequence reads: CASSQDADGGINEQYF. CDR3 nucleotides: TGCGCCAGCAGCCAAGATGCGGACGGGGGGATCAACGAGCAGTACTTC. The chain joins TRBV4-3 to TRBJ2-7; TRBD2 agrees at 7 bases. CDR1 and CDR2 (germline): LGHNA, YSLEER. V lost 0 bases to trimming and J lost 5 bases; unmatched junction nucleotides: 10. The CDR3 totals 16 residues.

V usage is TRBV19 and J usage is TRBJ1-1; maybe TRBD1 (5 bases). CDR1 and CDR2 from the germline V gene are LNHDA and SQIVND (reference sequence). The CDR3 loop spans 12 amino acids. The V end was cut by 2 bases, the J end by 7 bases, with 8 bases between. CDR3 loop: CASSIRQFEAFF. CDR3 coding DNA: TGTGCCAGTAGTATAAGACAGTTTGAAGCTTTCTTT.

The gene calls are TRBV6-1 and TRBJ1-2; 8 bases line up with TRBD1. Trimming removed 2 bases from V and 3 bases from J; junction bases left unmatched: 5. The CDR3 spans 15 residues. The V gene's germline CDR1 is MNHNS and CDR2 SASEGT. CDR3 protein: CASSERTGLDYGYTF. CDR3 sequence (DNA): TGTGCCAGCAGTGAAAGGACAGGGTTAGACTATGGCTACACCTTC.

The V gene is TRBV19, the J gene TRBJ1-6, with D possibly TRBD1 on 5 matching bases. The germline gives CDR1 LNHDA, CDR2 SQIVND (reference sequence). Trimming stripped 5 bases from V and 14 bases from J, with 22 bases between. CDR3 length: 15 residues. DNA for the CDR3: TGTGCCAGTAGTCCGAAAGGGGCCCTAGTAAGCACCCTCCACTTT. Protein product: CASSPKGALVSTLHF.

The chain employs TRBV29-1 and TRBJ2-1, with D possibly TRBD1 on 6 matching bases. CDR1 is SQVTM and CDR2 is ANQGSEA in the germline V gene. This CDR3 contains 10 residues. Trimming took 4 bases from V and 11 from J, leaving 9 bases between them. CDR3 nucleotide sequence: TGCAGCGTTGGGGACATCCAGCAGTTCTTC. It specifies CSVGDIQQFF.

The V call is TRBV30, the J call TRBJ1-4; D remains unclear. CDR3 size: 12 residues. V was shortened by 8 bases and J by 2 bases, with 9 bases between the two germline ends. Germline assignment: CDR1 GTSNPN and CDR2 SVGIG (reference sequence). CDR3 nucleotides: TGTGCCCTCCGCGGGACTAATGAAAAACTGTTTTTT. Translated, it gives CALRGTNEKLFF. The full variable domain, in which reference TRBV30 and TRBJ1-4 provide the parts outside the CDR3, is SQTIHQWPATLVQPVGSPLSLECTVEGTSNPNLYWYRQAAGRGLQLLFYSVGIGQISSEVPQNLSASRPQDRQFILSSKKLLLSDSGFYLCALRGTNEKLFFGSGTQLSVL.

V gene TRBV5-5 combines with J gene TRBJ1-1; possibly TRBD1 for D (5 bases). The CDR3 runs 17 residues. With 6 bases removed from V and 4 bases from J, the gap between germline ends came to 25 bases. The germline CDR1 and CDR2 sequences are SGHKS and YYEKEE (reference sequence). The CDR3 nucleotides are TGTGCCAGCACCCTTTTAACAGGCCCTATAGGTAGCACTGAAGCTTTCTTT. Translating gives CASTLLTGPIGSTEAFF. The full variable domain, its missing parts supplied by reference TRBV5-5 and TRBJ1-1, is DAGVTQSPTHLIKTRGQQVTLRCSPISGHKSVSWYQQVLGQGPQFIFQYYEKEERGRGNFPDRFSARQFPNYSSELNVNALLLGDSALYLCASTLLTGPIGSTEAFFGQGTRLTVV.

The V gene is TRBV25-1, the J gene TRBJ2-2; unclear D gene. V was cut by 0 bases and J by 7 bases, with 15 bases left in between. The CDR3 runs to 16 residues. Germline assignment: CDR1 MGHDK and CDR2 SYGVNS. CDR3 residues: CASSEYGIGLGGELFF. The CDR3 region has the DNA TGTGCCAGCAGTGAATACGGTATCGGGTTGGGCGGGGAGCTGTTTTTT.

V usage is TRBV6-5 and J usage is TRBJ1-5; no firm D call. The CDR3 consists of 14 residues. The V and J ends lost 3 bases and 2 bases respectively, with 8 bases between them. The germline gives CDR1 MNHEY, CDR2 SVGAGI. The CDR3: CASSYRQGNQPQHF. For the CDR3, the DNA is TGTGCCAGCAGTTATCGGCAGGGCAATCAGCCCCAGCATTTT.

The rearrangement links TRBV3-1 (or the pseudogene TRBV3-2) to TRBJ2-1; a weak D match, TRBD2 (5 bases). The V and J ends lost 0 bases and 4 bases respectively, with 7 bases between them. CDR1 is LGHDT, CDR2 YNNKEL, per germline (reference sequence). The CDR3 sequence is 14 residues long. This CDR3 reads CASSQDGGYNEQFF. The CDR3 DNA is TGTGCCAGCAGCCAAGATGGAGGATACAATGAGCAGTTCTTC.

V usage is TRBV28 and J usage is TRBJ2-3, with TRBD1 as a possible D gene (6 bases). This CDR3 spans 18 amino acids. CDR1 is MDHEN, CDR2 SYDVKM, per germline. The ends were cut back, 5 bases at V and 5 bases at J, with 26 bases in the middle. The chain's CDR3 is CASSPGTFATLARDTQYF. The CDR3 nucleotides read TGTGCCAGCAGTCCGGGGACATTCGCTACCTTGGCTAGAGATACGCAGTATTTT.

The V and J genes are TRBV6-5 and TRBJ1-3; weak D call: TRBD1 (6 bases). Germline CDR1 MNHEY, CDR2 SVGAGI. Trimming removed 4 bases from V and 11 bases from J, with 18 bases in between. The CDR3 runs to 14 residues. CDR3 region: CASSSGGASSPIYF. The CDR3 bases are TGTGCCAGCAGTTCCGGGGGGGCCTCGTCGCCCATATATTTT.

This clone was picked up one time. Here the CDR3 DNA reads TGTGCCAGCAGCTTAACCCTAGCGGTGGCCCAGTACTTC. Its translation: CASSLTLAVAQYF. This chain joins TRBV7-9 and TRBJ2-5, with 7 bases that match TRBD2. V was clipped by 2 bases and J by 9 bases; unmatched bases: 6. In germline, CDR1 is SEHNR, CDR2 FQNEAQ (reference sequence). The CDR3 has 13 residues.

CDR3 in amino acids: CASSLVRGTQETQYF. The CDR3 nucleotides are TGTGCCAGCAGCTTAGTACGGGGGACCCAAGAGACCCAGTACTTC. The chain couples TRBV7-6 to TRBJ2-5; D might be TRBD2 (6 bases). The germline V gene encodes CDR1 SGHVS and CDR2 FNYEAQ. The germline V and J ends were trimmed by 1 base and 1 base, with 10 bases remaining between them. This CDR3 has 15 residues.